This T cell receptor beta chain is drawn from a study of cytomegalovirus exposure and HLA in healthy donors. Points from the study as a whole: Earlier analysis looked at TCR beta V segments, and most were productive about 87% or about 30% of the time.

In regard to this clone: Its antigen is unknown.

Amplification used 60 Vbeta primers and 13 Jbeta primers. TCRdb keeps only in-frame clones here, not all; method: immunoSEQ multiplex PCR. The sample lists under 200,000 clones, 80% to 90% occurring once. Unmatched junction bases numbered 8, after V lost 6 bases and J lost 4 bases. The germline gives CDR1 SNHLY, CDR2 FYNNEI. The CDR3 length is 15 residues. Sequences were obtained from PBMCs. The source of this sequence is a woman aged 45-60 years in good health and CMV-seronegative. J is TRBJ1-5 and V is TRBV2; 8 bases map to TRBD1. The CDR3 region has the DNA TGTGCCAGCAGACCGGACAGGGACGAAAATCAGCCCCAGCATTTT. Translation: CASRPDRDENQPQHF.